Shown below are 27 T cell receptor beta chains from a single sample sequenced in a study of cytomegalovirus exposure and HLA in healthy donors. Both 60 Vbeta primers and 13 Jbeta primers went into the PCR. Sequencing used immunoSEQ multiplex PCR; TCRdb keeps in-frame clones, though not all of them. The sample yields approximately 110,000 clones, over 60% seen once. Sequencing was done on a sample of PBMCs. These receptors came from a female donor in good health and CMV-seropositive.

The rearrangement joins TRBV5-5 to TRBJ2-7, with D possibly TRBD2 on 6 matching bases. Trimming removed 0 bases at V and 3 bases at J, with 13 bases between. CDR1 is SGHKS and CDR2 is YYEKEE in the germline V gene (reference sequence). The CDR3 runs to 15 residues. As DNA, the CDR3 is TGTGCCAGCAGCTTGGCTCCTAGCGTGAGCTACGAGCAGTACTTC. Translation gives CASSLAPSVSYEQYF.

The J gene is TRBJ2-7, the V gene TRBV6-1; 9 nucleotides line up with TRBD2. Trimming at V came to 0 bases and at J to 4 bases, leaving 4 bases not matched to a gene. There are 15 residues in the CDR3. CDR1 is MNHNS, CDR2 SASEGT, per germline. CDR3 in amino acids: CASSEAATSGYEQYF. In DNA form, the CDR3 reads TGTGCCAGCAGTGAAGCGGCGACTAGCGGATACGAGCAGTACTTC.

This clone was counted between two and nine times. This chain's CDR3 is CASSSPSGARNQPQHF. CDR3 DNA sequence: TGTGCCAGCAGCTCCCCTTCTGGGGCCCGGAATCAGCCCCAGCATTTT. This chain uses TRBV7-2 with TRBJ1-5, with a weak D call TRBD1 (5 bases). This CDR3 spans 16 amino acids. In germline, CDR1 is SGHTA, CDR2 FQGNSA. V was shortened by 4 bases and J by 4 bases, with 17 bases between the two germline ends.

This clone was found a few times. This sequence joins TRBV2 and TRBJ1-5; D unclear. Germline V gene lookup returns CDR1 SNHLY and CDR2 FYNNEI. Trimming shortened V by 5 bases and J by 7 bases, and 9 bases separated the two germline ends. The CDR3 is 12 residues long. The CDR3 here is CASSMGGQPQHF. The CDR3 bases are TGTGCCAGCAGTATGGGCGGGCAGCCCCAGCATTTT.

The rearrangement links TRBV29-1 to TRBJ2-3; 8 positions match TRBD1. The germline gives CDR1 SQVTM, CDR2 ANQGSEA. V shed 7 bases, J shed 6 bases, and the junction held 12 bases outside the gene matches. This CDR3 comprises 14 residues. This CDR3 is CSDRQGSAVDTQYF. CDR3 bases: TGCAGCGACCGACAGGGGTCCGCAGTCGATACGCAGTATTTT.

This clone has more than one count but fewer than ten. The V gene is TRBV4-1, the J gene TRBJ1-1; unclear D gene. The length of the CDR3 is 16 residues. Germline V lookup: CDR1 MGHRA, CDR2 YSYEKL. V lost 4 bases and J 1 base, leaving 16 bases between the germline ends. Written as DNA, the CDR3 is TGCGCCAGCAGCCGCGTCCCGGGGTTTGGGAACACTGAAGCTTTCTTT. Protein sequence: CASSRVPGFGNTEAFF.

The chain combines TRBV10-3 with TRBJ2-1; possible D gene TRBD2, 5 bases. Germline V CDR1 and CDR2: ENHRY, SYGVKD. This CDR3 has 14 amino acids. V lost 3 bases and J 8 bases, leaving 14 bases between the germline ends. CDR3 DNA: TGTGCCATCAGTGACCGAGGGAATAAGGATGAGCAGTTCTTC. Translating it yields CAISDRGNKDEQFF.

A few counts support this clone. The chain combines TRBV5-1 with TRBJ2-2; 7 bases are a match to TRBD2. Germline trimming cut 3 bases from V and 0 bases from J; bases unmatched to any gene: 5. This CDR3 contains 16 residues. CDR1 is SGHRS, CDR2 YFSETQ, per germline. The CDR3 DNA follows: TGCGCCAGCAGCTGGACCAGCGGGGCGAACACCGGGGAGCTGTTTTTT. The encoded protein is CASSWTSGANTGELFF.

V gene TRBV6-1 combines with J gene TRBJ2-3; TRBD1 matches 8 bases. The CDR3 loop spans 15 amino acids. CDR1 and CDR2 from the germline V gene are MNHNS and SASEGT. J lost 4 bases, V lost 1 base, and 4 bases had no gene match. The DNA for the CDR3 is TGTGCCAGCAGTGAAGGACAGGGGTGGTCAGATACGCAGTATTTT. As protein: CASSEGQGWSDTQYF.

The CDR3 spells CASSAGQGANYGYTF. CDR3 DNA sequence: TGTGCCAGCAGCGCGGGACAGGGAGCTAACTATGGCTACACCTTC. The rearrangement links TRBV7-2 to TRBJ1-2, with 9 bases identical to TRBD1. V shed 5 bases, J shed 0 bases, and the junction held 4 bases outside the gene matches. The V gene's germline CDR1 is SGHTA and CDR2 FQGNSA. CDR3 length equals 15 residues.

The rearrangement links TRBV18 to TRBJ1-1; 9 bases map to TRBD1. Germline V lookup: CDR1 KGHSH, CDR2 LQKENI. V gave up 2 bases and J gave up 1 base; unmatched junction bases: 8. CDR3 size: 17 residues. The CDR3 reads CASSPGFPGQGNTEAFF. The CDR3 nucleotides read TGTGCCAGCTCACCAGGGTTCCCGGGACAGGGGAACACTGAAGCTTTCTTT.

The chain is built from TRBV9 and TRBJ2-1, with a possible D match to TRBD1 (5 bases). Trimming pared 3 bases from V and 7 bases from J, leaving 17 bases between. Germline-derived CDR1 and CDR2 are SGDLS and YYNGEE. The CDR3 runs 15 residues. The CDR3 nucleotides are TGTGCCAGCAGCGACGACAGAATCGGTTCAAATGAGCAGTTCTTC. Amino acid sequence: CASSDDRIGSNEQFF.

This sequence joins TRBV9 and TRBJ2-1; 11 positions match TRBD2. CDR1 SGDLS and CDR2 YYNGEE come from the germline V gene. The CDR3 spans 14 residues. V shed 5 bases and J 4 bases; nucleotides not matched to a gene: 2. CDR3 sequence (DNA): TGTGCCAGCAGTAGCGGGGGGGGGTACAATGAGCAGTTCTTC. Translating gives CASSSGGGYNEQFF.

The chain has TRBV18 and TRBJ2-2; 9 nucleotides align to TRBD1. This CDR3 contains 15 residues. The ends lost 4 bases at V and 2 bases at J; junction bases unmatched: 2. CDR1 is KGHSH and CDR2 is LQKENI in the germline V gene. CDR3 protein: CASSQQGANTGELFF. The CDR3 bases are TGTGCCAGCTCACAACAGGGGGCTAACACCGGGGAGCTGTTTTTT. The whole variable domain, filled in from reference TRBV18 and TRBJ2-2, reads NAGVMQNPRHLVRRRGQEARLRCSPMKGHSHVYWYRQLPEEGLKFMVYLQKENIIDESGMPKERFSAEFPKEGPSILRIQQVVRGDSAAYFCASSQQGANTGELFFGEGSRLTVL.

V and J are TRBV5-1 and TRBJ1-1, with 8 nucleotides matching TRBD1. The CDR3 runs 18 residues. Germline CDR1 is SGHRS and CDR2 is YFSETQ. With 1 base clipped from V and 2 bases from J, the junction kept 13 bases outside the gene matches. The CDR3, as DNA: TGCGCCAGCAGCTTGTACTCAACAGGGGGACCGTTTAACACTGAAGCTTTCTTT. It specifies CASSLYSTGGPFNTEAFF. Using reference TRBV5-1 and TRBJ1-1 for the parts outside the CDR3, the full variable domain is KAGVTQTPRYLIKTRGQQVTLSCSPISGHRSVSWYQQTPGQGLQFLFEYFSETQRNKGNFPGRFSGRQFSNSRSEMNVSTLELGDSALYLCASSLYSTGGPFNTEAFFGQGTRLTVV.

This clone has just a few counts. The rearrangement uses TRBV5-5 and TRBJ1-1; D perhaps matches TRBD1 (5 bases). This CDR3 has 15 amino acids. V lost 2 bases to trimming and J lost 1 base, with 12 bases between them. Germline lookup yields CDR1 SGHKS and CDR2 YYEKEE (reference sequence). The CDR3 region is CASSFGALTNTEAFF. The DNA for the CDR3 is TGTGCCAGCAGCTTTGGGGCACTTACGAACACTGAAGCTTTCTTT.

V usage is TRBV9 and J usage is TRBJ2-2, with TRBD1 as a possible D gene (6 bases). V lost 0 bases and J lost 0, with 9 bases in between. Germline CDR1 and CDR2: SGDLS and YYNGEE. CDR3 length: 16 amino acids. The CDR3 nucleotides are TGTGCCAGCAGCGTAGTCCCAGGGGCGAACACCGGGGAGCTGTTTTTT. As protein: CASSVVPGANTGELFF.

This chain joins TRBV5-6 and TRBJ1-2; 8 positions match TRBD1. CDR3 length: 17 residues. CDR1 is SGHDT and CDR2 is YYEEEE in the germline V gene. V lost 4 bases and J lost 3; bases outside the gene matches: 14. CDR3 sequence (DNA): TGTGCCAGCAGCCCGTTGCGACAGGGGCTGCGCCACTATGGCTACACCTTC. Translation: CASSPLRQGLRHYGYTF. Using reference TRBV5-6 and TRBJ1-2 for the parts outside the CDR3, the full variable domain is DAGVTQSPTHLIKTRGQQVTLRCSPKSGHDTVSWYQQALGQGPQFIFQYYEEEERQRGNFPDRFSGHQFPNYSSELNVNALLLGDSALYLCASSPLRQGLRHYGYTFGSGTRLTVV.

The chain has TRBV18 and TRBJ1-1; 7 nucleotides line up with TRBD1. Trimming took 3 bases from V and 7 from J; bases not matched to a gene: 5. Germline CDR1 reads KGHSH; CDR2 reads LQKENI. The CDR3 sequence is 13 residues long. CDR3 residues: CASSPTRGIEAFF. Written as DNA, the CDR3 is TGTGCCAGCTCACCGACCAGGGGGATTGAAGCTTTCTTT.

This chain uses TRBV4-3 with TRBJ1-2; no firm D call. The CDR3 spans 14 residues. Trimming removed 0 bases at V and 4 bases at J, with 9 bases between. Germline CDR1 reads LGHNA; CDR2 reads YSLEER. The DNA of the CDR3 is TGCGCCAGCAGCCAAGATCAGGCTTCCTATGGCTACACCTTC. It is translated as CASSQDQASYGYTF.

V gene TRBV7-3 combines with J gene TRBJ1-1; D ambiguous. V gave up 8 bases and J gave up 1 base, with 11 bases separating them. The CDR3 covers 13 residues. The V gene's germline CDR1 is SGHTA and CDR2 FQGTGA. CDR3 sequence: CASATGWNTEAFF. CDR3 nucleotide sequence: TGTGCCAGCGCGACGGGGTGGAACACTGAAGCTTTCTTT. The whole variable domain, remainder taken from reference TRBV7-3 and TRBJ1-1, is GAGVSQTPSNKVTEKGKYVELRCDPISGHTALYWYRQSLGQGPEFLIYFQGTGAADDSGLPNDRFFAVRPEGSVSTLKIQRTERGDSAVYLCASATGWNTEAFFGQGTRLTVV.

This clone has a handful of counts. The chain combines TRBV23-1 with TRBJ1-4, with 8 bases fitting TRBD1. TRBV23-1 is flagged as an ORF with uncertain function. The CDR3 is 19 amino acids. V lost 2 bases, J lost 3 bases, and 14 bases stayed unmatched. The CDR3 DNA reads as TGCGCCAGCAGTCAACCGGGACAGGCAACGAAGGCGGCTAATGAAAAACTGTTTTTT. Its translation is CASSQPGQATKAANEKLFF.

The V gene is TRBV7-9, the J gene TRBJ1-5; TRBD1 might be the D (6 bases). This CDR3 is 16 amino acids long. V gave up 5 bases and J gave up 0 bases, with 14 bases separating them. Germline CDR1 is SEHNR and CDR2 is FQNEAQ (reference sequence). The CDR3 protein is CASSDKTGGSNQPQHF. CDR3 DNA sequence: TGTGCCAGCAGCGACAAGACAGGAGGTAGCAATCAGCCCCAGCATTTT.

V and J are TRBV4-1 and TRBJ1-3, with D uncertain. Germline lookup yields CDR1 MGHRA and CDR2 YSYEKL. Trimming took 4 bases from V and 1 from J, leaving 8 bases between them. This CDR3 contains 14 residues. The CDR3 loop is CASSPTISGNTIYF. The CDR3 DNA reads TGCGCCAGCAGCCCAACTATTTCTGGAAACACCATATATTTT.

The rearrangement links TRBV7-2 to TRBJ1-2, with a tentative D call TRBD1 (5 bases). The germline V and J ends were trimmed by 6 bases and 4 bases, with 12 bases remaining between them. In germline, CDR1 is SGHTA, CDR2 FQGNSA. This CDR3 is built from 13 residues. The CDR3 reads CASRPDSSYGYTF. CDR3 nucleotide sequence: TGTGCCAGCAGACCCGACAGCTCCTATGGCTACACCTTC.

J is TRBJ2-7 and V is TRBV6-5; D is undetermined. The CDR3 extends over 16 amino acids. In germline, CDR1 is MNHEY, CDR2 SVGAGI. With 0 bases removed from V and 0 bases from J, the gap between germline ends came to 12 bases. In DNA form, the CDR3 reads TGTGCCAGCAGTTACTCTCGTGGGCTCCCCTCCTACGAGCAGTACTTC. Translated: CASSYSRGLPSYEQYF.

V and J are TRBV2 and TRBJ1-5; D remains unclear. There are 13 residues in the CDR3. The germline V gene has CDR1 SNHLY and CDR2 FYNNEI. V was pared by 4 bases and J by 6 bases, with 10 bases between. The CDR3 spells CASSAGIAQPQHF. Here the CDR3 DNA reads TGTGCCAGCAGTGCGGGGATCGCTCAGCCCCAGCATTTT.